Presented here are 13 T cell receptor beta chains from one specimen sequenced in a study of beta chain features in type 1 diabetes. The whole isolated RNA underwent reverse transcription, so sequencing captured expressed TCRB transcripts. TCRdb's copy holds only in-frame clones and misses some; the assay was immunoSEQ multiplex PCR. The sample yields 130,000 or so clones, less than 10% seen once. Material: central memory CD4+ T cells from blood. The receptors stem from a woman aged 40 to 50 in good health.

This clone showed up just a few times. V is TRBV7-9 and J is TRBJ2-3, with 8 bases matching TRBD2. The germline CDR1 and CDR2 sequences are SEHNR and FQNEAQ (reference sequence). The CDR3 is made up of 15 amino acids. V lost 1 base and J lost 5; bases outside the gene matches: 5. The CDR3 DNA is TGTGCCAGCAGCTTAGGCAGCGGGGGTATAGATACGCAGTATTTT. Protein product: CASSLGSGGIDTQYF.

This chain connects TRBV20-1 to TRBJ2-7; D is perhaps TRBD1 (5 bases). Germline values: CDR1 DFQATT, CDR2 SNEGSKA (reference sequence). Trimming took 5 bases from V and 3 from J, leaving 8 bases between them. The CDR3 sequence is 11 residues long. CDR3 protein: CSASDSYEQYF. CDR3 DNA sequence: TGCAGTGCTTCCGACAGCTACGAGCAGTACTTC.

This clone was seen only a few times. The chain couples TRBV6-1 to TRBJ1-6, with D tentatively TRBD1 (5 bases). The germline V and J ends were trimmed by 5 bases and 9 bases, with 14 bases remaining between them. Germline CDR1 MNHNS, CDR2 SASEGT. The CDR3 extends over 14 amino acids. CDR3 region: CASSSGLGGSPLHF. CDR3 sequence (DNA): TGTGCCAGCAGTTCGGGACTCGGGGGTTCACCCCTCCACTTT.

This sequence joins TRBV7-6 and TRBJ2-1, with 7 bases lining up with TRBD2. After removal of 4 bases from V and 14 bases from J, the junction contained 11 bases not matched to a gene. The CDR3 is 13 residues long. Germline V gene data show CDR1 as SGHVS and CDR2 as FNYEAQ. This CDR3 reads CASSSDFGLGEFF. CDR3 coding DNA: TGTGCCAGCAGCTCCGATTTCGGACTAGGGGAGTTCTTC. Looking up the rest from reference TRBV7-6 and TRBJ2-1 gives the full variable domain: GAGVSQSPRYKVTKRGQDVALRCDPISGHVSLYWYRQALGQGPEFLTYFNYEAQQDKSGLPNDRFSAERPEGSISTLTIQRTEQRDSAMYRCASSSDFGLGEFFGPGTRLTVL.

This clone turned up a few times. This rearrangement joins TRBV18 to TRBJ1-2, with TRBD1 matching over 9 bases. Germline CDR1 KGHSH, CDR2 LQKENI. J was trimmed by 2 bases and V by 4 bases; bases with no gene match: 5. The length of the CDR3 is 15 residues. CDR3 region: CASSRPGTGNYGYTF. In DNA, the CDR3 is TGTGCCAGCTCACGTCCCGGGACAGGGAACTATGGCTACACCTTC. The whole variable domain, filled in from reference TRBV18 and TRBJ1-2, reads NAGVMQNPRHLVRRRGQEARLRCSPMKGHSHVYWYRQLPEEGLKFMVYLQKENIIDESGMPKERFSAEFPKEGPSILRIQQVVRGDSAAYFCASSRPGTGNYGYTFGSGTRLTVV.

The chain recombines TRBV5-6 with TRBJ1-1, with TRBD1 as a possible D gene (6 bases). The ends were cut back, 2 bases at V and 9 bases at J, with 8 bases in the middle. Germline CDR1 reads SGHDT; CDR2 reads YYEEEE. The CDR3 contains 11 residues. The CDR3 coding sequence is TGTGCCAGCAGCTTATGGGGGCAAGCTTTCTTT. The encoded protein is CASSLWGQAFF.

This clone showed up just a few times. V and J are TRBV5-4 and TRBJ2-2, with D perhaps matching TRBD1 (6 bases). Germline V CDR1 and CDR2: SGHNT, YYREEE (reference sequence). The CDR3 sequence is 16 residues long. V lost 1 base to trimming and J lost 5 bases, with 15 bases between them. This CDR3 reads CASSLKAPQGTGELFF. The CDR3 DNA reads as TGTGCCAGCAGCTTGAAGGCTCCTCAGGGGACCGGGGAGCTGTTTTTT.

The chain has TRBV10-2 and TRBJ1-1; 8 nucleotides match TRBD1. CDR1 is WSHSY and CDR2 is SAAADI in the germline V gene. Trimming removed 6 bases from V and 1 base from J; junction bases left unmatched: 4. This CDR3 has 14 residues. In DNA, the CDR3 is TGCGCCAGCAGAGCCGGGACAGGGAACACTGAAGCTTTCTTT. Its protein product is CASRAGTGNTEAFF.

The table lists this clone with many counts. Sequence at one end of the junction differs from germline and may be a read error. CDR3 sequence reads: CAYSTAGCF. CDR3 bases: TGTGCCTACTCGACAGCAGGGTGTTTT. This chain links TRBV30 with TRBJ2-3, with D possibly being TRBD1 (5 bases). The CDR3 extends over 9 amino acids. CDR1 is GTSNPN, CDR2 SVGIG, per germline (reference sequence).

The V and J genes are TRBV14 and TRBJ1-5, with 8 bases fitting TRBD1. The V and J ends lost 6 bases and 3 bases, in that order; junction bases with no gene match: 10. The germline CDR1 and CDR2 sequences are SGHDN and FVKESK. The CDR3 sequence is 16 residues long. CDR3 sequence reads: CASSPRQGSDNQPQHF. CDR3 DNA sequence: TGTGCCAGCAGTCCTCGACAGGGGTCGGACAATCAGCCCCAGCATTTT.

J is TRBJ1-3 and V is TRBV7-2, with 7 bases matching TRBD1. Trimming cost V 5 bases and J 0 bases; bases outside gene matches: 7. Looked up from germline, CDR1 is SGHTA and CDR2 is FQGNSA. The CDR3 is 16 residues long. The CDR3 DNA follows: TGTGCCAGCAGCCAGGGACAGCCGAGCTCTGGAAACACCATATATTTT. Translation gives CASSQGQPSSGNTIYF.

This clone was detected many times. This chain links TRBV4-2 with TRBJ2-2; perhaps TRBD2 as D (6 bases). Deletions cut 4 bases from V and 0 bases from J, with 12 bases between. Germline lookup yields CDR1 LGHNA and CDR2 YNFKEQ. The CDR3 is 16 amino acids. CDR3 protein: CASSLGGKSNTGELFF. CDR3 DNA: TGTGCCAGCAGCCTCGGAGGGAAGTCGAACACCGGGGAGCTGTTTTTT.

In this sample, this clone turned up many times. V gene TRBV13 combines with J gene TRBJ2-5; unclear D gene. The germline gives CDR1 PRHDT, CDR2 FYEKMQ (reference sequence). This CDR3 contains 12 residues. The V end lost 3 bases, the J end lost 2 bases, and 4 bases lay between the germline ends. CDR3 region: CASSFVQETQYF. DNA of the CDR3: TGTGCCAGCAGCTTTGTACAAGAGACCCAGTACTTC.